The sequence of this T cell receptor beta chain was determined in a study of glioma-infiltrating T cells. Whole-study results and caveats: Gliomas, especially low-grade, showed above-expected tissue-blood divergence; non-neoplastic patients showed below. Very few CDR3 sequences were shared between tissue and blood.

Amplification of TCR alpha and beta CDR3 regions from RNA used iRepertoire nested multiplex PCR. One-step reverse transcription and amplification started from approximately 100-400 ng of tissue mRNA or PBMC total RNA. TCRdb fed the multiplex PCR reads into MiXCR, producing one record per CDR3 protein. The sample carries roughly 200,000 distinct CDR3 sequences, under 55% recorded once. This clonotype was picked up a small number of times. As yet, its antigen is unknown. This TCR was recovered from a human donor with low-grade glioma or glioblastoma, undergoing nonglioma brain surgery, or in good health (not recorded which). Sequencing was carried out using glioma tissue, nonneoplastic brain tissue, or PBMCs (not recorded which).

CDR3 nucleotides: TGTGCCAGCAGCCTCATTCTTGGACGGACTCAAGAGACCCAGTACTTC. Amino acid sequence: CASSLILGRTQETQYF. The chain has TRBV7-8 and TRBJ2-5; a possible D gene is TRBD2 (5 bases). The CDR3 is 16 residues long. Trimming removed 5 bases at V and 2 bases at J, with 18 bases between. The germline gives CDR1 SGHVS, CDR2 FQNEAQ.